This is a list of T cell receptor beta chains from one sample in a study of identical twins. TCRdb reanalysed the 5' RACE reads using MiXCR and keeps one entry per CDR3 protein. Of approximately 250,000 distinct CDR3 sequences in the sample, 6.5% were seen once. A further study also used this sample, focusing on T cells expressing NK-cell markers.

The specimen sequenced was CD8+ T cells sorted from blood. The receptors originated from a woman aged 18-35 years in good health. The CDR3 runs from the conserved cysteine through the conserved F or W. The order of the fields is D gene, J gene, V gene, CDR3 protein. A D gene is named only where the DNA matches it firmly.

>NA|TRBJ2-3|TRBV7-3
CASSLLGDNTQYF
>NA|TRBJ2-7|TRBV5-1
CASSLVAVSYEQYF
>NA|TRBJ1-2|TRBV12-3/TRBV12-4
CASGPRSPYGYTF
>TRBD1|TRBJ2-7|TRBV4-3
CASSQEGYRDRVHEQYF
>TRBD1|TRBJ2-7|TRBV15
CATSSGTGYEQYF
>NA|TRBJ1-6|TRBV7-9
CAFGEGEGTNSPLHF
>NA|TRBJ1-1|TRBV7-9
CASSFDSGTEAFF
>NA|TRBJ2-5|TRBV27
CASSFSPTSPGETQYF
>NA|TRBJ2-7|TRBV11-2
CASSSFGPSSYEQYF
>TRBD2|TRBJ2-5|TRBV7-9
CASSSGLGAQETQYF
>NA|TRBJ1-5|TRBV15
CATSRDRGGRQPQHF
>NA|TRBJ1-4|TRBV7-9
CASSQTLDNEKLFF
>NA|TRBJ2-6|TRBV7-9
CASSRTALSGANVLTF
>TRBD2|TRBJ2-4|TRBV7-9
CASSSTSQAKNIQYF
>NA|TRBJ1-5|TRBV27
CASSLRTETSNQPQHF
>NA|TRBJ2-5|TRBV7-9
CASSRGRPRRETQYF
>TRBD1|TRBJ1-6|TRBV25-1
CASSETGANSPLHF
>NA|TRBJ2-1|TRBV27
CASINSGPLNEQFF
>TRBD2|TRBJ2-7|TRBV28
CASSSPGLAGAEQYF
>TRBD2|TRBJ2-7|TRBV2
CASRVLAGGPYEQYF
>NA|TRBJ1-1|TRBV20-1
CSARGQWLNTEAFF
>NA|TRBJ2-7|TRBV5-6
CASSLYRGYEQYF
>TRBD1|TRBJ1-2|TRBV6-5
CASSYGTGDYYGYTF
>NA|TRBJ1-2|TRBV9
CASGSHYGYTF
>NA|TRBJ2-1|TRBV11-2
CASSTGFYNEQFF
>TRBD2|TRBJ2-1|TRBV5-1
CASSLAGGASGAPSYNEQFF
>NA|TRBJ2-7|TRBV20-1
CSARATGWIYEQYF
>NA|TRBJ2-7|TRBV7-9
CASSPRQGRAYEQYF
>NA|TRBJ2-3|TRBV27
CASSRLYPYFPGDTQYF